One and the same sample provided the 29 T cell receptor beta chains below, sequenced in a study of T cell changes during pregnancy in multiple sclerosis. Profiling relied on immunoSEQ multiplex PCR, and the TCRdb table lists in-frame clones only, not all of them. The sample consists of about 40,000 clones, roughly nine tenths of them appearing once. The sequencing used CD8+ T cells from peripheral blood mononuclear cells, collected before pregnancy. These receptors all come from a female donor with multiple sclerosis, enrolled in a pregnancy study.

This clone was recorded only once. The genes are TRBV7-9 and TRBJ1-1, with D hard to call. This CDR3 region has 12 residues. Trimming removed 6 bases at V and 0 bases at J, with 5 bases between. CDR1 SEHNR and CDR2 FQNEAQ come from the germline V gene (reference sequence). As DNA, the CDR3 is TGTGCCAGCAGAATCTTGAACACTGAAGCTTTCTTT. Protein product: CASRILNTEAFF.

This clone was found once. The V call is TRBV7-9, the J call TRBJ2-7, with 9 bases identical to TRBD2. CDR3 length: 17 residues. V shed 5 bases, J shed 4 bases, and the junction held 15 bases outside the gene matches. The germline V gene has CDR1 SEHNR and CDR2 FQNEAQ (reference sequence). The CDR3 DNA sequence: TGTGCCAGCAGCGCGCGGGGTAGCGGGAGTCAAGAGTACGAGCAGTACTTC. Translating gives CASSARGSGSQEYEQYF. Full variable domain (remainder filled in from reference TRBV7-9 and TRBJ2-7): DTGVSQNPRHKITKRGQNVTFRCDPISEHNRLYWYRQTLGQGPEFLTYFQNEAQLEKSRLLSDRFSAERPKGSFSTLEIQRTEQGDSAMYLCASSARGSGSQEYEQYFGPGTRLTVT.

On this clone itself: The junction and the germline gene differ at one end; a read error may be behind it. The chain employs TRBV2 and TRBJ2-1; 9 bases fit TRBD2. The germline gives CDR1 SNHLY, CDR2 FYNNEI. This CDR3 contains 14 residues. As DNA, the CDR3 is TGTGCCAGCAGCCAAACTAGCGGGCCCCCTGGATGCATCTTC. Its translation: CASSQTSGPPGCIF.

The chain carries TRBV28 and TRBJ2-7; a possible D gene is TRBD2 (5 bases). Trimming cost V 4 bases and J 2 bases, with 9 bases left between them. From germline, CDR1 is MDHEN and CDR2 SYDVKM. CDR3 length equals 13 residues. For the CDR3, the DNA is TGTGCCAGCAGTTGGACTTTCACCTACGAGCAGTACTTC. Translating it yields CASSWTFTYEQYF.

This clone was found once. V is TRBV1 and J is TRBJ2-7; the tabulated D call, TRBD1, remains unverified against the DNA. TRBV1 is reported as a pseudogene. CDR3 length equals 16 residues. The CDR3 sequence is CTSSRLRDRGQYEQYF. In DNA, the CDR3 is TGCACCAGCAGCCGCCTCCGGGACAGGGGGCAGTACGAGCAGTACTTC.

The rearrangement joins TRBV27 to TRBJ2-7, with 12 bases lining up with TRBD2. The V and J ends lost 5 bases and 4 bases, in that order; junction bases with no gene match: 3. Germline V CDR1 and CDR2: MNHEY, SMNVEV (reference sequence). This CDR3 region has 14 residues. The CDR3 DNA is TGTGCCAGCAGTACCGGACTAGCGGGATACGAGCAGTACTTC. Its protein product is CASSTGLAGYEQYF.

This chain uses TRBV5-1 with TRBJ2-7; D might be TRBD1 (6 bases). CDR3 size: 14 residues. V dropped 0 bases and J dropped 3 bases, with 10 bases sitting between them. Germline V CDR1 and CDR2: SGHRS, YFSETQ. The CDR3 is CASSLATGFYEQYF. DNA of the CDR3: TGCGCCAGCAGCTTGGCGACAGGTTTCTACGAGCAGTACTTC.

This clone has just one count. The chain links TRBV7-9 to TRBJ2-5, with a possible D match to TRBD2 (6 bases). V dropped 5 bases and J dropped 5 bases, with 15 bases sitting between them. Germline V gene sequence: CDR1 SEHNR, CDR2 FQNEAQ (reference sequence). The CDR3 sequence is 14 residues long. The CDR3 DNA reads as TGTGCCAGCAGCCCCAGCGGGCTGGGGGAGACCCAGTACTTC. Its protein product is CASSPSGLGETQYF.

V gene TRBV9 combines with J gene TRBJ1-2; no clear D. This CDR3 comprises 15 residues. The germline V gene encodes CDR1 SGDLS and CDR2 YYNGEE. V was shortened by 1 base and J by 6 bases, with 16 bases between the two germline ends. The CDR3 region has the DNA TGTGCCAGCAGCGTATATAAACAGACGACGGATGGCTACACCTTC. Translating it yields CASSVYKQTTDGYTF.

The genes are TRBV10-3 and TRBJ2-1; TRBD2 might be the D (5 bases). Germline V CDR1 and CDR2: ENHRY, SYGVKD. The CDR3 runs to 11 residues. Trimming took 7 bases from V and 8 from J, leaving 9 bases between them. The CDR3 DNA is TGTGCCATCAATACCGGGGATGAGCAGTTCTTC. Residues: CAINTGDEQFF.

This chain joins TRBV7-9 and TRBJ2-1; unclear D gene. The germline CDR1 and CDR2 sequences are SEHNR and FQNEAQ (reference sequence). V was shortened by 4 bases and J by 10 bases, with 11 bases between the two germline ends. The CDR3 contains 12 residues. This CDR3 is CASSSYPFEQFF. In DNA form, the CDR3 reads TGTGCCAGCAGCTCTTATCCGTTCGAGCAGTTCTTC.

V usage is TRBV19 and J usage is TRBJ1-4, with a weak D call TRBD1 (6 bases). V dropped 2 bases and J dropped 0 bases, with 10 bases sitting between them. The germline gives CDR1 LNHDA, CDR2 SQIVND (reference sequence). The CDR3 is made up of 16 amino acids. CDR3 sequence: CASSIRGTATNEKLFF. In DNA, the CDR3 is TGTGCCAGTAGTATAAGGGGGACCGCAACTAATGAAAAACTGTTTTTT.

The chain employs TRBV25-1 and TRBJ2-2, with 8 nucleotides matching TRBD1. The germline gives CDR1 MGHDK, CDR2 SYGVNS. CDR3 size: 12 residues. V lost 10 bases to trimming and J lost 6 bases; unmatched junction nucleotides: 4. The chain's CDR3 is CAMTGEAGELFF. CDR3 bases: TGTGCCATGACAGGGGAGGCCGGGGAGCTGTTTTTT.

The chain joins TRBV4-3 to TRBJ2-1; TRBD2 is a possible D gene (6 bases). V was clipped by 1 base and J by 6 bases, with 10 bases between them. Germline V lookup: CDR1 LGHNA, CDR2 YSLEER. The CDR3 spans 14 residues. CDR3 residues: CASSQGTGVNEQFF. CDR3 DNA sequence: TGCGCCAGCAGCCAAGGGACGGGAGTCAATGAGCAGTTCTTC.

This clone was seen once. The chain uses TRBV27 and TRBJ1-4, with TRBD1 matching 9 bases. The CDR3 is made up of 16 amino acids. V was pared by 5 bases and J by 11 bases, with 15 bases of the junction left unmatched. Germline values: CDR1 MNHEY, CDR2 SMNVEV (reference sequence). The CDR3 loop is CASSARPGTGNFKLFF. CDR3 nucleotides: TGTGCCAGCAGTGCACGCCCCGGGACAGGGAATTTCAAACTGTTTTTT.

The J gene is TRBJ2-1, the V gene TRBV5-6; D gene uncertain. This CDR3 spans 14 amino acids. In germline, CDR1 is SGHDT, CDR2 YYEEEE. Trimming took 0 bases from V and 8 from J, leaving 12 bases between them. The chain's CDR3 is CASSLALKAYEQFF. The CDR3 nucleotides are TGTGCCAGCAGCTTGGCCCTAAAAGCGTATGAGCAGTTCTTC.

V and J are TRBV28 and TRBJ2-7; 8 bases fit TRBD1. The CDR3 extends over 17 amino acids. Trimming removed 5 bases from V and 5 bases from J; junction bases left unmatched: 17. The germline V gene encodes CDR1 MDHEN and CDR2 SYDVKM. The CDR3 DNA follows: TGTGCCAGCAGTCCTTCTACGATCCGGGACAGGCGAAACGAGCAGTACTTC. As protein: CASSPSTIRDRRNEQYF. Variable domain in full (rest from reference TRBV28 and TRBJ2-7): DVKVTQSSRYLVKRTGEKVFLECVQDMDHENMFWYRQDPGLGLRLIYFSYDVKMKEKGDIPEGYSVSREKKERFSLILESASTNQTSMYLCASSPSTIRDRRNEQYFGPGTRLTVT.

This clone appeared a single time. The J gene is TRBJ2-1, the V gene TRBV19, with TRBD2 identical over 7 bases. The CDR3 has 15 residues. V trimming: 6 bases; J trimming: 4 bases; junction bases outside the gene matches: 9. Germline CDR1 is LNHDA and CDR2 is SQIVND (reference sequence). The CDR3 spells CASSGGTNNYNEQFF. In nucleotides, the CDR3 is TGTGCCAGTAGCGGGGGGACCAACAATTACAATGAGCAGTTCTTC.

The chain links TRBV11-3 to TRBJ2-1; 7 bases map to TRBD2. The CDR3 runs to 17 residues. Unmatched junction bases numbered 15, after V lost 3 bases and J lost 7 bases. The germline gives CDR1 SGHNT, CDR2 YENEEA. The CDR3 sequence: CASSFGSAGVGLNEQFF. The CDR3 DNA sequence: TGTGCCAGCAGCTTCGGTTCGGCGGGAGTGGGGTTGAATGAGCAGTTCTTC. Together with reference TRBV11-3 and TRBJ2-1, the CDR3 gives the full variable domain: EAGVVQSPRYKIIEKKQPVAFWCNPISGHNTLYWYLQNLGQGPELLIRYENEEAVDDSQLPKDRFSAERLKGVDSTLKIQPAELGDSAVYLCASSFGSAGVGLNEQFFGPGTRLTVL.

This rearrangement joins TRBV7-6 to TRBJ2-7; a possible D gene is TRBD2 (5 bases). The CDR3 has 14 amino acids. Trimming took 3 bases from V and 1 from J, leaving 10 bases between them. Germline CDR1 reads SGHVS; CDR2 reads FNYEAQ. The CDR3 loop reads CASSFGRESYEQYF. As DNA, the CDR3 is TGTGCCAGCAGCTTTGGGAGAGAATCCTACGAGCAGTACTTC.

The chain's CDR3 is CASSLDRTTHYGYTF. The CDR3 DNA follows: TGCGCCAGCAGCTTGGACAGAACAACTCACTATGGCTACACCTTC. V and J are TRBV5-1 and TRBJ1-2; D not resolved. With 0 bases removed from V and 3 bases from J, the gap between germline ends came to 12 bases. Germline assignment: CDR1 SGHRS and CDR2 YFSETQ. The CDR3 runs to 15 residues.

The chain uses TRBV9 and TRBJ2-6, with 11 bases lining up with TRBD2. V was clipped by 2 bases and J by 3 bases; unmatched bases: 7. The CDR3 has 18 residues. Germline lookup yields CDR1 SGDLS and CDR2 YYNGEE. CDR3 coding DNA: TGTGCCAGCAGCGTCGGACTAGCGGGCCTAGATGGGGCCAACGTCCTGACTTTC. As protein: CASSVGLAGLDGANVLTF.

The chain has TRBV7-6 and TRBJ2-1, with TRBD2 matching 8 bases. V shed 6 bases and J 4 bases; nucleotides not matched to a gene: 17. The germline gives CDR1 SGHVS, CDR2 FNYEAQ. This CDR3 has 18 amino acids. In DNA, the CDR3 is TGTGCCAGCAGTCATTACTCTTCGGGCACTAGCGGATACAATGAGCAGTTCTTC. As protein: CASSHYSSGTSGYNEQFF.

The chain joins TRBV5-4 to TRBJ2-7, with D unresolved. This CDR3 is built from 15 residues. V gave up 4 bases and J gave up 7 bases, with 21 bases separating them. Germline-derived CDR1 and CDR2 are SGHNT and YYREEE (reference sequence). The DNA for the CDR3 is TGTGCCAGCAGCCTCCCGACTGCCCCCTCGGAGGAGCAGTACTTC. Encoded protein: CASSLPTAPSEEQYF.

V and J are TRBV28 and TRBJ2-7, with 10 bases aligning to TRBD2. Germline V lookup: CDR1 MDHEN, CDR2 SYDVKM. The CDR3 sequence is 16 residues long. V shed 4 bases and J 7 bases; nucleotides not matched to a gene: 13. The DNA of the CDR3 is TGTGCCAGCAGTTCCTCCCTAGCGGGAGTGCTGGGGGAGCAGTACTTC. Translating it yields CASSSSLAGVLGEQYF.

The CDR3 sequence is CASSVLGLATYNEQFF. CDR3 sequence (DNA): TGTGCCAGCAGTGTCCTAGGACTAGCTACCTACAATGAGCAGTTCTTC. The chain joins TRBV27 to TRBJ2-1; 8 bases map to TRBD2. Trimming at V came to 5 bases and at J to 2 bases, leaving 8 bases not matched to a gene. CDR3 length equals 16 residues. Germline V CDR1 and CDR2: MNHEY, SMNVEV (reference sequence).

This clone was detected once. The chain carries TRBV10-3 and TRBJ2-7, with TRBD1 as a possible D gene (5 bases). CDR1 and CDR2 from the germline V gene are ENHRY and SYGVKD. The CDR3 consists of 15 residues. V was clipped by 8 bases and J by 6 bases, with 23 bases between them. In DNA, the CDR3 is TGTGCCATCGGCTTTAGGGGTACACTGACTTTCGAGCAGTACTTC. Protein: CAIGFRGTLTFEQYF.

The V call is TRBV29-1, the J call TRBJ2-3, with TRBD2 matching over 8 bases. The ends lost 2 bases at V and 2 bases at J; junction bases unmatched: 3. Germline V CDR1 and CDR2: SQVTM, ANQGSEA. The CDR3 covers 14 residues. For the CDR3, the DNA is TGCAGCGTTGAATTAGCGGGACCCACAGATACGCAGTATTTT. Amino acids: CSVELAGPTDTQYF.

The V and J genes are TRBV11-2 and TRBJ1-3; 7 nucleotides agree with TRBD1. Germline loops: CDR1 SGHAT, CDR2 FQNNGV. V trimming: 4 bases; J trimming: 0 bases; junction bases outside the gene matches: 6. This CDR3 contains 16 residues. In nucleotides, the CDR3 is TGTGCCAGCAGCTACCAGACAGGGCACTCTGGAAACACCATATATTTT. Its translation: CASSYQTGHSGNTIYF.